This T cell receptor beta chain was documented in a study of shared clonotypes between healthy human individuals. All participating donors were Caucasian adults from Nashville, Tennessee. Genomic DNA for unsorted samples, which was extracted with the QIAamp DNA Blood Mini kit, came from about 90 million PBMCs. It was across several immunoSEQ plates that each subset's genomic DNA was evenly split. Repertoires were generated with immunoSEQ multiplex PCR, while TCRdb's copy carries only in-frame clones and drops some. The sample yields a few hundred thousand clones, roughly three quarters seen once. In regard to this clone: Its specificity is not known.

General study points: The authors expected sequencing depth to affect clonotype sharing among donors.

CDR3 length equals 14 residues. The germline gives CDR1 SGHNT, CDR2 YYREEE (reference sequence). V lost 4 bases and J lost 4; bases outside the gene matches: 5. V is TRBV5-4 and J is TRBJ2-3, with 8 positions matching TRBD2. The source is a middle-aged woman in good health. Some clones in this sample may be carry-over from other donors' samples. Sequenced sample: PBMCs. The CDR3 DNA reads TGTGCCAGCAGCGACAGCGGGAGTTCAGATACGCAGTATTTT. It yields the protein CASSDSGSSDTQYF.